The rows below give T cell receptor beta chains drawn from one sample of a study of blood T cell repertoires in COVID-19. TCRdb's table, derived via immunoSEQ multiplex PCR, lists solely in-frame clones and lacks some. Altogether about 190,000 clones are present, more than 60% being singletons, with the ten largest covering 9.5% to 15%. Sequenced: peripheral blood. These receptors were obtained from a woman between 45 and 65 years old with acute or convalescent COVID-19. The CDR3 runs from the conserved cysteine through the conserved F or W. A D gene is named only where the DNA matches it firmly. For some rows the clone size is stated as once, few or many, or as a class when expanded; others skip it.

j_call d_call clone_size v_call cdr3_aa cdr3_nt
TRBJ1-3 . once TRBV29-1 CSVEVDTSGNTIYF TGCAGCGTCGAGGTTGATACCTCTGGAAACACCATATATTTT
TRBJ1-4 . once TRBV11-2 CASSFSVATNEKLFF TGTGCCAGCAGCTTCTCAGTTGCAACTAATGAAAAACTGTTTTTT
TRBJ1-5 . . TRBV2 CASLQLRGQPQHF TGTGCCAGCCTGCAATTGCGAGGACAGCCCCAGCATTTT
TRBJ1-2 . . TRBV24-1 CATSGQGDDYGYTF TGTGCCACCAGTGGCCAGGGTGATGACTATGGCTACACCTTC
TRBJ2-6 . few TRBV27 CASTPLGFSGANVLTF TGTGCCAGTACTCCTCTCGGGTTCTCTGGGGCCAACGTCCTGACTTTC
TRBJ2-1 TRBD2 . TRBV19 CASSMTSGRTQWQFF TGTGCCAGTAGTATGACTAGCGGGAGGACCCAATGGCAGTTCTTC
TRBJ2-7 . once TRBV6-5 CASRPDWSYEQYF TGTGCCAGCAGACCCGACTGGTCCTACGAGCAGTACTTC
TRBJ1-5 . . TRBV24-1 CATSGDTSNQPQHF TGTGCCACCTCCGGGGACACCAGCAATCAGCCCCAGCATTTT
TRBJ2-2 . once TRBV20-1 CSDTDRRVFF TGCAGTGACACGGACAGGAGGGTGTTTTTT
TRBJ1-6 TRBD1 . TRBV6-5 CASRRGQHVSPLHF TGTGCCAGCAGGCGGGGACAGCACGTTTCACCCCTCCACTTT
TRBJ2-1 TRBD2 . TRBV10-3 CAILPSGGANEQFF TGTGCCATACTGCCTAGCGGGGGGGCAAATGAGCAGTTCTTC
TRBJ2-7 TRBD1 . TRBV18 CASSPTQGVGQYF TGTGCCAGCTCACCGACCCAGGGGGTCGGGCAGTACTTC
TRBJ1-3 . . TRBV30 CAWSVSSAANSGNTIYF TGTGCCTGGAGTGTATCTTCGGCGGCAAACTCTGGAAACACCATATATTTT
TRBJ2-1 TRBD2 . TRBV10-3 CAIGGSLYEQFF TGTGCCATCGGCGGGAGTCTCTATGAGCAGTTCTTC
TRBJ2-7 TRBD1 . TRBV18 CASSPIPGQGLVEQYF TGTGCCAGCTCACCAATACCGGGACAGGGACTCGTCGAGCAGTACTTC
TRBJ2-3 . . TRBV14 CASSQDLRGLGTDTQYF TGTGCCAGCAGCCAAGATTTGCGGGGGCTGGGCACAGATACGCAGTATTTT
TRBJ1-2 . . TRBV6-4 CASTPRVGQGAFTF .
TRBJ2-1 TRBD2 once TRBV7-2 CASIPGLAGALEQFF TGTGCCAGCATCCCGGGTCTAGCGGGAGCTTTAGAGCAGTTCTTC
TRBJ2-1 . . TRBV5-1 CASSLSHDSQGNDEQFF TGCGCCAGCAGCTTGTCTCATGACAGTCAAGGTAATGATGAGCAGTTCTTC